The 8 T cell receptor beta chains below come from one sample, sequenced in a study of blood T cell repertoires in COVID-19. Profiling relied on immunoSEQ multiplex PCR, and the TCRdb table lists in-frame clones only, not all of them. The data contain under 200,000 clones, almost 90% of them singletons. Sequences were obtained from peripheral blood. Receptors originate from a man younger than 35 with active or convalescent COVID-19.

This clone was seen a single time. The chain links TRBV10-3 to TRBJ1-3; TRBD1 matches 9 bases. J gave up 1 base and V 5 bases, and 6 bases lay outside the gene matches. Germline V gene sequence: CDR1 ENHRY, CDR2 SYGVKD. This CDR3 is built from 16 residues. In DNA form, the CDR3 reads TGTGCCATCAGTAACCGGGACAGGGTGTCTGGAAACACCATATATTTT. Amino acid sequence: CAISNRDRVSGNTIYF.

In its sample, this clone was seen once. The genes are TRBV7-2 and TRBJ2-4; 11 bases agree with TRBD2. The V gene end was trimmed by 2 bases and the J gene end by 0 bases; junction bases not matched to a gene: 6. This CDR3 contains 18 residues. The germline V gene has CDR1 SGHTA and CDR2 FQGNSA. This chain's CDR3 is CASSLSGTSGIAKNIQYF. In nucleotides, the CDR3 is TGTGCCAGCAGCTTATCTGGGACTAGCGGAATAGCCAAAAACATTCAGTACTTC. Complete variable domain (other parts from reference TRBV7-2 and TRBJ2-4): GAGVSQSPSNKVTEKGKDVELRCDPISGHTALYWYRQSLGQGLEFLIYFQGNSAPDKSGLPSDRFSAERTGGSVSTLTIQRTQQEDSAVYLCASSLSGTSGIAKNIQYFGAGTRLSVL.

The rearrangement uses TRBV6-1 and TRBJ2-5; 7 positions match TRBD2. The trim removed 3 bases at V and 5 bases at J, leaving 6 bases unmatched. From germline, CDR1 is MNHNS and CDR2 SASEGT. The CDR3 contains 14 residues. CDR3 nucleotides: TGTGCCAGCAGTGATCTGGGGGGGGAGGAGACCCAGTACTTC. As protein: CASSDLGGEETQYF.

This clone appeared once. V and J are TRBV6-2 or TRBV6-3 and TRBJ1-5; D might be TRBD1 (6 bases). V was trimmed by 4 bases and J by 4 bases, leaving 14 bases between them. The CDR3 totals 15 residues. The V gene's germline CDR1 is MNHEY and CDR2 SVGEGT. In DNA form, the CDR3 reads TGTGCCAGCAGTTCACCAGGGGCTGGTAATCAGCCCCAGCATTTT. It specifies CASSSPGAGNQPQHF.

The rearrangement uses TRBV5-1 and TRBJ1-2, with 10 nucleotides matching TRBD1. The junction had 1 base not matched to a gene; V was cut back by 3 bases and J by 5 bases. This CDR3 has 13 residues. Germline V gene lookup returns CDR1 SGHRS and CDR2 YFSETQ. CDR3 loop: CASSSDRGYGYTF. The CDR3 region has the DNA TGCGCCAGCAGCTCGGACAGGGGGTATGGCTACACCTTC.

This clone was seen only a few times. The gene calls are TRBV7-3 and TRBJ2-1; D is perhaps TRBD1 (6 bases). Between the trimmed V and J ends, which lost 5 bases and 9 bases, there was a span of 17 bases. Germline V gene sequence: CDR1 SGHTA, CDR2 FQGTGA. This CDR3 has 14 amino acids. The CDR3 DNA reads TGTGCCAGCAGCCTCGGCCAGGGGACGGGTGAGCAGTTCTTC. Amino acid sequence: CASSLGQGTGEQFF. Together with reference TRBV7-3 and TRBJ2-1, the CDR3 gives the full variable domain: GAGVSQTPSNKVTEKGKYVELRCDPISGHTALYWYRQSLGQGPEFLIYFQGTGAADDSGLPNDRFFAVRPEGSVSTLKIQRTERGDSAVYLCASSLGQGTGEQFFGPGTRLTVL.

The V call is TRBV6-5, the J call TRBJ1-2; the D gene is possibly TRBD1 (5 bases). Trimming pared 6 bases from V and 2 bases from J, leaving 16 bases between. This CDR3 region has 15 residues. The V gene's germline CDR1 is MNHEY and CDR2 SVGAGI. CDR3: CASSRKLTGNYGYTF. The CDR3 DNA sequence: TGTGCCAGCAGCAGAAAATTAACAGGAAACTATGGCTACACCTTC.

A few counts support this clone. V and J are TRBV18 and TRBJ1-1; D is undetermined. V lost 4 bases and J 4 bases, leaving 13 bases between the germline ends. Germline-derived CDR1 and CDR2 are KGHSH and LQKENI. This CDR3 is 14 amino acids long. CDR3 in amino acids: CASSHGGEGTEAFF. The CDR3 region has the DNA TGTGCCAGCTCACACGGTGGGGAGGGCACTGAAGCTTTCTTT.